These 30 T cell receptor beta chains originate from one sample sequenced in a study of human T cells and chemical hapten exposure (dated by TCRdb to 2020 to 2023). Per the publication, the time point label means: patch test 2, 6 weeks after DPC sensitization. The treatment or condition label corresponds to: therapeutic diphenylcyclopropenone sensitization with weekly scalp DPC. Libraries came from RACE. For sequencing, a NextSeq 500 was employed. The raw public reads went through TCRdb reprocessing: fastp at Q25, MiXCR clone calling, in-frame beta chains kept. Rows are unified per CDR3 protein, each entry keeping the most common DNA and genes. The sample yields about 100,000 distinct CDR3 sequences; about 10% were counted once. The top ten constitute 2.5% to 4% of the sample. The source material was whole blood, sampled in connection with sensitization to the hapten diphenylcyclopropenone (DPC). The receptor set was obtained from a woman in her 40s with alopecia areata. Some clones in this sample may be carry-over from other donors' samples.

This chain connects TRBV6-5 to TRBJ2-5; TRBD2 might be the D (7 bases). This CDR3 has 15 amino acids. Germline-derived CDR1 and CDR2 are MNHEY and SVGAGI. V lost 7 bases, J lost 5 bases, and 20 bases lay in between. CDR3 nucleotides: TGTGCCAGCACCGCTCCGGGGGGACAAAGGGAGACCCAGTACTTC. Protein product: CASTAPGGQRETQYF.

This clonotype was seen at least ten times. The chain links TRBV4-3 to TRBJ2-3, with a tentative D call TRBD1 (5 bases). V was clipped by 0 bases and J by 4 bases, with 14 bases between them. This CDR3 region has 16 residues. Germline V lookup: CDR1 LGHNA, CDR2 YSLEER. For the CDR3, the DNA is TGCGCCAGCAGCCAAGATTTCTCGCAGGGTGCAGATACGCAGTATTTT. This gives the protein CASSQDFSQGADTQYF.

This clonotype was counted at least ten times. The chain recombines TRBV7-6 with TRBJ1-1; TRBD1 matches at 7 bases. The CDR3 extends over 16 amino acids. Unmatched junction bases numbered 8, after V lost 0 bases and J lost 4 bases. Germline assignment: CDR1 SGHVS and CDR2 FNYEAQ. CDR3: CASSLAGPGGGTEAFF. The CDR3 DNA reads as TGTGCCAGCAGCTTAGCTGGTCCAGGGGGTGGCACTGAAGCTTTCTTT.

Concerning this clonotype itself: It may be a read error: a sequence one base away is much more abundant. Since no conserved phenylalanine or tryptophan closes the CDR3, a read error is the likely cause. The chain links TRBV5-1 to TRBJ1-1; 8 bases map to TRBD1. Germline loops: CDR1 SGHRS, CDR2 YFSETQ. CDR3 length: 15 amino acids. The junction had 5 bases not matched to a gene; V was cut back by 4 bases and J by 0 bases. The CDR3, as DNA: TGCGCCAGCAGCCCCCCAGGGGGCATGAACACTGAAGCTTTCATT. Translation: CASSPPGGMNTEAFI.

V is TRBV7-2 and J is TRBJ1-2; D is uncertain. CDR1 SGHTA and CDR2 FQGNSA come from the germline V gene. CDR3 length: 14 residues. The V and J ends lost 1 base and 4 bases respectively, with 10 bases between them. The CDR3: CASSLVGQRYGYTF. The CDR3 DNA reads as TGTGCCAGCAGCTTAGTAGGCCAGCGCTATGGCTACACCTTC.

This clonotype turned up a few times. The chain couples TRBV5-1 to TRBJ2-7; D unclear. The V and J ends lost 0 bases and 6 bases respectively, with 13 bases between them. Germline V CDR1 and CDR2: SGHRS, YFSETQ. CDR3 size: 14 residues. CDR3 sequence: CASSLALEVSEQYF. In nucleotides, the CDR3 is TGCGCCAGCAGCTTGGCACTGGAAGTCAGCGAGCAGTACTTC.

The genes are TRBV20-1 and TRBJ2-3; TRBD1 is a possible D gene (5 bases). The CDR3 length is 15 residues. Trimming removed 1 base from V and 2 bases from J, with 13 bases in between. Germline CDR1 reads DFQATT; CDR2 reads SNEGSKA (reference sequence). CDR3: CSARAVNRFTDTQYF. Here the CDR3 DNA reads TGCAGTGCTAGAGCGGTTAACAGGTTCACAGATACGCAGTATTTT.

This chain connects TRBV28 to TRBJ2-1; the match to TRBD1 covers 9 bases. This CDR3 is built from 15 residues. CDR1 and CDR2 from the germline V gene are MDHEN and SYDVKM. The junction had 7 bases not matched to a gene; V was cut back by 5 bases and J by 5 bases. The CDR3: CASSHAGTGNNEQFF. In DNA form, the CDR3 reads TGTGCCAGCAGTCACGCCGGGACAGGGAACAATGAGCAGTTCTTC.

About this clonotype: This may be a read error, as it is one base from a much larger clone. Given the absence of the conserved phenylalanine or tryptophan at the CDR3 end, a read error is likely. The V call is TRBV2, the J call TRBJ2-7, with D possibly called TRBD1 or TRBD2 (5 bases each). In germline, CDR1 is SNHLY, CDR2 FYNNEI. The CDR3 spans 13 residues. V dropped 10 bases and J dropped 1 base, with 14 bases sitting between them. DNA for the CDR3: TGTGCCACCCTACGGGGCGGGTCCTACGAGCAGTACCTC. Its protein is CATLRGGSYEQYL.

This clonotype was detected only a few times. CDR3 amino acids: CSAARTSGSYEQYF. DNA for the CDR3: TGCAGTGCTGCCCGGACTAGCGGTTCCTACGAGCAGTACTTC. The chain combines TRBV20-1 with TRBJ2-7; 10 bases line up with TRBD2. The CDR3 is made up of 14 amino acids. With 5 bases clipped from V and 1 base from J, the junction kept 5 bases outside the gene matches. Per germline, CDR1 DFQATT and CDR2 SNEGSKA (reference sequence).

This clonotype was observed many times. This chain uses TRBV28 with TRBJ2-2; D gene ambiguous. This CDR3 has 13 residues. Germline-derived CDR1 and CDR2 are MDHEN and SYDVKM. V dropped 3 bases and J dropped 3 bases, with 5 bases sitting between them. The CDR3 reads CASSLPHTGELFF. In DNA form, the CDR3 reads TGTGCCAGCAGTTTGCCCCACACCGGGGAGCTGTTTTTT.

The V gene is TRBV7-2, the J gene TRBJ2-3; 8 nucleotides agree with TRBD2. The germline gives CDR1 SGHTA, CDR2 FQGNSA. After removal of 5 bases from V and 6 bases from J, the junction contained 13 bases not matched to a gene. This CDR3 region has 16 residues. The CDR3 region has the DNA TGTGCCAGCAGCCCCCCTCTAGCGGGTAGCAGGGATACGCAGTATTTT. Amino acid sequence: CASSPPLAGSRDTQYF.

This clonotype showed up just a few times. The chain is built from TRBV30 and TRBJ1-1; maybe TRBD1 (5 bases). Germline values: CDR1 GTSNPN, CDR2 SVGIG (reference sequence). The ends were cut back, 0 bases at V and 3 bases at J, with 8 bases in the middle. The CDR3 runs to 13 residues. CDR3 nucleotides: TGTGCCTGGAGTGTACGGGGGGACACTGAAGCTTTCTTT. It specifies CAWSVRGDTEAFF. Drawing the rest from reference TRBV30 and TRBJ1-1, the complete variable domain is SQTIHQWPATLVQPVGSPLSLECTVEGTSNPNLYWYRQAAGRGLQLLFYSVGIGQISSEVPQNLSASRPQDRQFILSSKKLLLSDSGFYLCAWSVRGDTEAFFGQGTRLTVV.

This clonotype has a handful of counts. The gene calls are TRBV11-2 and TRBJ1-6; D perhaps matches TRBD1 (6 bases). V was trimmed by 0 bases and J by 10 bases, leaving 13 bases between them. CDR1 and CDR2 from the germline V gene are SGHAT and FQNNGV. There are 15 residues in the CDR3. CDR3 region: CASSLDGGPGSPLHF. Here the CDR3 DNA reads TGTGCCAGCAGCTTAGATGGGGGCCCAGGGTCACCCCTCCACTTT.

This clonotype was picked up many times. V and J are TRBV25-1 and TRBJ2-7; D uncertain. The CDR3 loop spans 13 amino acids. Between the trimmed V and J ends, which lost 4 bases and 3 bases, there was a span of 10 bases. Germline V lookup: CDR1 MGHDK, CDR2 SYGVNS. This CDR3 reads CASSGPQLYEQYF. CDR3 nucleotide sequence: TGTGCCAGCAGTGGGCCACAGCTCTACGAGCAGTACTTC.

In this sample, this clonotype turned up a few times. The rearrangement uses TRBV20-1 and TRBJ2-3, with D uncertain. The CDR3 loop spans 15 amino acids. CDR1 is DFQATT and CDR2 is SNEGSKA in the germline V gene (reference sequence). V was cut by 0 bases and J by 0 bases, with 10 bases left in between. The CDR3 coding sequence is TGCAGTGCTAGAGATCCTTCCGCTAGCACAGATACGCAGTATTTT. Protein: CSARDPSASTDTQYF.

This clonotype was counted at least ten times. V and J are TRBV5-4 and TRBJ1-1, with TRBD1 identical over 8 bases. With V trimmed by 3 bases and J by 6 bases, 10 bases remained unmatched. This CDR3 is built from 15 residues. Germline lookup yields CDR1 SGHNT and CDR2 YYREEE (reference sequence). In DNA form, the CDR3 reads TGTGCCAGCAGCTCCACGGACAGGGCCGAGGCTGAAGCTTTCTTT. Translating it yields CASSSTDRAEAEAFF.

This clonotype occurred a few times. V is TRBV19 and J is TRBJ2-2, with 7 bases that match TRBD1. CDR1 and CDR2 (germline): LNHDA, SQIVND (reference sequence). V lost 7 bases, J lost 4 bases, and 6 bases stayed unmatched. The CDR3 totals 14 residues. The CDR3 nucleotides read TGTGCCAGTAACCCCCCAGGGGGCACCGGGGAGCTGTTTTTT. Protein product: CASNPPGGTGELFF.

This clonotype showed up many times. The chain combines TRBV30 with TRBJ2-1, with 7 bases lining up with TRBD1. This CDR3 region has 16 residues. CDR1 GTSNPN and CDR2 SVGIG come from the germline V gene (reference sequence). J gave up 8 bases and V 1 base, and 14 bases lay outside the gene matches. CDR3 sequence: CAWSGGPTGPGDEQFF. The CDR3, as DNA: TGTGCCTGGAGTGGGGGGCCGACAGGGCCTGGCGATGAGCAGTTCTTC.

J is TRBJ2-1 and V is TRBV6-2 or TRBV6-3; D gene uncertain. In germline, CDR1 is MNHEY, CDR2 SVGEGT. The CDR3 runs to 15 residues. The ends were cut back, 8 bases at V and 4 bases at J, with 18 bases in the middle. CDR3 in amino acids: CASGSMWLVYNEQFF. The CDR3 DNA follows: TGTGCCAGCGGATCTATGTGGCTCGTATACAATGAGCAGTTCTTC.

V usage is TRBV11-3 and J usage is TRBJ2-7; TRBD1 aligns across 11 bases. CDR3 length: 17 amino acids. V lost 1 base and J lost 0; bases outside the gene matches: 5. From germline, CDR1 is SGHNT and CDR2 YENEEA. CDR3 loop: CASSLGGTGGTSYEQYF. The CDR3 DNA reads TGTGCCAGCAGCTTAGGGGGGACAGGGGGAACCTCCTACGAGCAGTACTTC.

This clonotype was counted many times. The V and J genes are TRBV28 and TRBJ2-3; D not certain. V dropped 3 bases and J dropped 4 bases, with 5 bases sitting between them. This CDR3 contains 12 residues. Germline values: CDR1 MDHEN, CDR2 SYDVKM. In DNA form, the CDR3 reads TGTGCCAGCAGTTTGTTTTCAGATACGCAGTATTTT. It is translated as CASSLFSDTQYF.

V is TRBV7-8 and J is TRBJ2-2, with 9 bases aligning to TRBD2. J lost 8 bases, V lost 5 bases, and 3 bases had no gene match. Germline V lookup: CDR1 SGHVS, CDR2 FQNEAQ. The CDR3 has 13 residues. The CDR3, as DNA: TGTGCCAGCAGCCAGCGGGGGGAGGGGGAGCTGTTTTTT. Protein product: CASSQRGEGELFF.

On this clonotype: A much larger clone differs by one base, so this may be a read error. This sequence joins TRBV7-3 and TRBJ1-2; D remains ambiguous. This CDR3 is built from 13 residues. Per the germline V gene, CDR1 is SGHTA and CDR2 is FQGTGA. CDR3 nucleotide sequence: TGTGCCAGCAGCCCAGGAGGGAACTATGGCTTCACCTTC. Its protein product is CASSPGGNYGFTF.

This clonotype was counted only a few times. CDR3 protein: CASGPKTGGDYGYTF. CDR3 sequence (DNA): TGTGCTAGTGGTCCCAAGACAGGGGGCGACTATGGCTACACCTTC. The rearrangement links TRBV12-5 to TRBJ1-2; 10 positions match TRBD1. The CDR3 has 15 residues. V was pared by 5 bases and J by 3 bases, with 6 bases of the junction left unmatched. CDR1 and CDR2 from the germline V gene are LGHNT and FRNRAP. Combining the CDR3 with reference TRBV12-5 and TRBJ1-2 gives the whole variable domain DARVTQTPRHKVTEMGQEVTMRCQPILGHNTVFWYRQTMMQGLELLAYFRNRAPLDDSGMPKDRFSAEMPDATLATLKIQPSEPRDSAVYFCASGPKTGGDYGYTFGSGTRLTVV.

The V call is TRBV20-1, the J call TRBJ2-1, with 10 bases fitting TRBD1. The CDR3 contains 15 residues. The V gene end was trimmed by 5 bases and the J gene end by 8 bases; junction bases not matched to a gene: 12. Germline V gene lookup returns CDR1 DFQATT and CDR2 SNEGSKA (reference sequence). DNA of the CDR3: TGCAGTGCTTCTTCGCCGGGACAGGGGCCGCATGAGCAGTTCTTC. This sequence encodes CSASSPGQGPHEQFF.

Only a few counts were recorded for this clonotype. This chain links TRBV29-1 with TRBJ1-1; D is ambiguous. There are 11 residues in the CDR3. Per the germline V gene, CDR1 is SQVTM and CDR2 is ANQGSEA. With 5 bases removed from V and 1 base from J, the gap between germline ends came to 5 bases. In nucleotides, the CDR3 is TGCAGCGTTTTACAGAACACTGAAGCTTTCTTT. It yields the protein CSVLQNTEAFF.

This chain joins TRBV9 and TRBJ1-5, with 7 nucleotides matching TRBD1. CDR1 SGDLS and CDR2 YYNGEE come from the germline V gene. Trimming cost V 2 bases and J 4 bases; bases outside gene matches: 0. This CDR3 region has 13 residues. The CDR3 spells CASSVGQNQPQHF. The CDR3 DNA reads TGTGCCAGCAGCGTGGGACAGAATCAGCCCCAGCATTTT.

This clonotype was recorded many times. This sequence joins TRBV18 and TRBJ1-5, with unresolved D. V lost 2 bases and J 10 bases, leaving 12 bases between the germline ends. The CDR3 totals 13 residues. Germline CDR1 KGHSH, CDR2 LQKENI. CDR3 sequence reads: CASSPTAGSPQHF. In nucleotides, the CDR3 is TGTGCCAGCTCACCAACAGCCGGAAGCCCCCAGCATTTT.

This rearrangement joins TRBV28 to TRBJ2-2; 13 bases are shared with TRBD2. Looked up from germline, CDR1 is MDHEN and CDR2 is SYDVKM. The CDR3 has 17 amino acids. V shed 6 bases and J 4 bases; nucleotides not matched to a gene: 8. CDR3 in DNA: TGTGCCAGCAGAACCACTAGCGGGAGGGCCCTCACCGGGGAGCTGTTTTTT. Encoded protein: CASRTTSGRALTGELFF.